Below are 9 T cell receptor beta chains sequenced from a single sample in a study of cytomegalovirus exposure and HLA in healthy donors (TCRdb year 2017). The library was produced with the immunoSEQ multiplex PCR assay. A mixture of 60 forward primers for TCR Vbeta segments and 13 reverse primers for TCR Jbeta segments was used in the multiplex PCR. Sourced from immuneACCESS, this table was stored by TCRdb with only in-frame sequences that have V and J called. A share of the clones is absent; for the studies checked, an unresolved V gene accounts for under half, and the remainder has no known explanation. The sample table records 110,000 to 150,000 clones; approximately 79% of these occur just once. Together, the top ten hold about 4.3% of the sample. The sample was PBMCs. These receptors originate from a man aged 18 to 30 in good health and CMV-seropositive.

The chain recombines TRBV6-1 with TRBJ2-7; the match to TRBD2 covers 7 bases. V lost 2 bases to trimming and J lost 1 base; unmatched junction nucleotides: 8. CDR1 and CDR2 from the germline V gene are MNHNS and SASEGT. The CDR3 is made up of 16 amino acids. The chain's CDR3 is CASSESGGVGSYEQYF. The DNA of the CDR3 is TGTGCCAGCAGTGAATCGGGGGGTGTTGGGTCCTACGAGCAGTACTTC.

This clone was observed a handful of times. This sequence joins TRBV9 and TRBJ1-1; weak D call: TRBD1 (6 bases). Trimming left V 2 bases short and J 6 bases short, with 14 bases between. CDR1 and CDR2 (germline): SGDLS, YYNGEE. The CDR3 totals 14 residues. CDR3 protein: CASSVGTPSAEAFF. CDR3 in DNA: TGTGCCAGCAGCGTGGGGACACCCAGCGCTGAAGCTTTCTTT.

This chain connects TRBV19 to TRBJ2-1; 13 positions agree with TRBD2. The CDR3 totals 13 residues. Trimming at V came to 8 bases and at J to 10 bases, leaving 5 bases not matched to a gene. Germline CDR1 and CDR2: LNHDA and SQIVND (reference sequence). The CDR3 here is CASQGTSGEEQFF. CDR3 nucleotides: TGTGCCAGTCAAGGGACTAGCGGGGAGGAGCAGTTCTTC.

This clone occurred a few times. V and J are TRBV7-9 and TRBJ1-5; D is possibly TRBD1 (5 bases). Germline CDR1 reads SEHNR; CDR2 reads FQNEAQ (reference sequence). Trimming shortened V by 4 bases and J by 1 base, and 14 bases separated the two germline ends. The CDR3 covers 16 residues. DNA of the CDR3: TGTGCCAGCAGCTCCGGTCACGGGGGAAGCAATCAGCCCCAGCATTTT. This sequence encodes CASSSGHGGSNQPQHF.

This chain joins TRBV10-3 and TRBJ2-2, with D unresolved. CDR1 and CDR2 from the germline V gene are ENHRY and SYGVKD. The CDR3 length is 16 residues. Trimming took off 10 bases at V and 4 bases at J, with 22 bases between the two ends. The CDR3 spells CATYTGPPRATGELFF. The CDR3 bases are TGTGCCACCTATACTGGTCCTCCCCGAGCCACCGGGGAGCTGTTTTTT.

The rearrangement joins TRBV7-3 to TRBJ2-1; D ambiguous. The germline gives CDR1 SGHTA, CDR2 FQGTGA. V lost 3 bases, J lost 12 bases, and 15 bases lay in between. The CDR3 length is 13 residues. CDR3 coding DNA: TGTGCCAGCAGCTTTAGTACCGCGGCCCCGCAGTTCTTC. This sequence encodes CASSFSTAAPQFF.

The rearrangement links TRBV19 to TRBJ2-1; no firm D call. CDR3 length: 12 amino acids. The V gene's germline CDR1 is LNHDA and CDR2 SQIVND (reference sequence). V was trimmed by 4 bases and J by 4 bases, leaving 5 bases between them. CDR3 bases: TGTGCCAGTAGTACCCCGTACAATGAGCAGTTCTTC. Translating gives CASSTPYNEQFF. The full variable domain, rest sourced from reference TRBV19 and TRBJ2-1, is DGGITQSPKYLFRKEGQNVTLSCEQNLNHDAMYWYRQDPGQGLRLIYYSQIVNDFQKGDIAEGYSVSREKKESFPLTVTSAQKNPTAFYLCASSTPYNEQFFGPGTRLTVL.

By sample fraction, this clone is medium-sized. An end of the junction does not agree with germline; a read error may underlie this. The chain employs TRBV7-7 and TRBJ2-1; weak D call: TRBD2 (5 bases). This CDR3 has 15 amino acids. From germline, CDR1 is SSHAT and CDR2 FNYEAQ (reference sequence). The CDR3 here is CASSTGLDSYNEQFF. The CDR3 DNA is TGTGCTAGCAGCACCGGACTCGACTCCTACAATGAGCAGTTCTTC.

The V call is TRBV28, the J call TRBJ2-5, with 7 bases that match TRBD2. The germline CDR1 and CDR2 sequences are MDHEN and SYDVKM. This CDR3 is built from 16 residues. Unmatched junction bases numbered 14, after V lost 7 bases and J lost 3 bases. In DNA, the CDR3 is TGTGCCAGCACCCGGGGGGTGAGGCGTTGGAAAGAGACCCAGTACTTC. Its translation is CASTRGVRRWKETQYF.